This entry lists 23 T cell receptor beta chains sequenced from one sample in a study of shared clonotypes between healthy human individuals. TCRdb's copy holds only in-frame clones and misses some; the assay was immunoSEQ multiplex PCR. The data show about 2.1 million clones, 85% to 95% seen once. Only CD45RO-negative cells positively selected for CCR7 counted as naive CD8 cells, so terminally differentiated effector memory CD45RA+ cells were excluded. The material sequenced was naive CD8+ T cells from PBMCs. The receptor set was obtained from a man younger than 30 in good health. Some clones in this sample may be carry-over from other donors' samples.

The chain uses TRBV7-9 and TRBJ2-2; D is undetermined. V was shortened by 5 bases and J by 1 base, with 11 bases between the two germline ends. CDR3 length: 15 amino acids. Germline CDR1 reads SEHNR; CDR2 reads FQNEAQ (reference sequence). The CDR3 DNA sequence: TGTGCCAGCAGCCCCTTCGAGGTGAACACCGGGGAGCTGTTTTTT. This sequence encodes CASSPFEVNTGELFF.

The chain carries TRBV4-1 and TRBJ1-1; D gene uncertain. Trimming removed 0 bases from V and 1 base from J, with 6 bases in between. Germline assignment: CDR1 MGHRA and CDR2 YSYEKL. This CDR3 contains 14 residues. Here the CDR3 reads CASSQDYRNTEAFF. CDR3 DNA: TGCGCCAGCAGCCAAGATTACAGGAACACTGAAGCTTTCTTT.

This sequence joins TRBV6-1 and TRBJ2-7; perhaps TRBD2 as D (6 bases). V lost 6 bases and J 0 bases, leaving 15 bases between the germline ends. The CDR3 spans 15 residues. Germline loops: CDR1 MNHNS, CDR2 SASEGT. The CDR3 DNA reads as TGTGCCAGCAGGGGGCATAGCGGAAACTCCTACGAGCAGTACTTC. Encoded protein: CASRGHSGNSYEQYF.

This clone showed up just once. The CDR3 sequence: CASSQGGGSSGSAYNEQFF. In nucleotides, the CDR3 is TGTGCCAGCAGTCAAGGCGGGGGGAGTAGCGGGAGCGCCTACAATGAGCAGTTCTTC. The chain joins TRBV7-8 to TRBJ2-1, with 9 bases fitting TRBD2. V lost 6 bases, J lost 2 bases, and 17 bases stayed unmatched. The germline V gene has CDR1 SGHVS and CDR2 FQNEAQ. The CDR3 spans 19 residues.

The chain carries TRBV29-1 and TRBJ1-2, with TRBD1 identical over 8 bases. Germline lookup yields CDR1 SQVTM and CDR2 ANQGSEA. V dropped 3 bases and J dropped 7; count of bases not matched to a gene: 10. This CDR3 contains 14 residues. The CDR3 here is CSVESTDRAGGYTF. CDR3 DNA: TGCAGCGTTGAGTCCACGGACAGGGCTGGTGGCTACACCTTC.

Details on this clone: This sample also contains other DNA sequences that code for the same CDR3. The chain is built from TRBV27 and TRBJ2-3, with 7 bases lining up with TRBD2. The junction had 4 bases not matched to a gene; V was cut back by 0 bases and J by 1 base. Germline V gene data show CDR1 as MNHEY and CDR2 as SMNVEV (reference sequence). The CDR3 spans 16 residues. This CDR3 is CASSLSAGAGTDTQYF. In nucleotides, the CDR3 is TGTGCCAGCAGTTTATCGGCGGGAGCCGGCACAGATACGCAGTATTTT.

The rearrangement links TRBV6-6 to TRBJ2-7, with D unclear. With 0 bases removed from V and 7 bases from J, the gap between germline ends came to 10 bases. This CDR3 is built from 13 residues. Germline CDR1 is MNHNY and CDR2 is SVGAGI (reference sequence). The CDR3 reads CASSYSTGWEQYF. In nucleotides, the CDR3 is TGTGCCAGCAGTTACTCGACCGGGTGGGAGCAGTACTTC.

The chain couples TRBV18 to TRBJ2-7; tentatively, D is TRBD1 or TRBD2 (5 bases each). There are 14 residues in the CDR3. V was clipped by 1 base and J by 2 bases, with 9 bases between them. CDR1 is KGHSH, CDR2 LQKENI, per germline. This CDR3 reads CASSPLGETYEQYF. The CDR3 DNA reads TGTGCCAGCTCACCACTGGGGGAGACCTACGAGCAGTACTTC.

This sequence joins TRBV7-8 and TRBJ2-7, with D perhaps given as TRBD1 or TRBD2 (5 bases each). Germline V lookup: CDR1 SGHVS, CDR2 FQNEAQ. The V end was cut by 0 bases, the J end by 3 bases, with 15 bases between. The CDR3 has 16 amino acids. Written as DNA, the CDR3 is TGTGCCAGCAGCTTAGCGCGAGGGCAGGGCGACTACGAGCAGTACTTC. Protein product: CASSLARGQGDYEQYF.

V gene TRBV5-1 combines with J gene TRBJ2-7; 8 positions agree with TRBD2. The germline CDR1 and CDR2 sequences are SGHRS and YFSETQ. CDR3 length equals 13 residues. Unmatched junction bases numbered 3, after V lost 1 base and J lost 6 bases. The CDR3 protein is CASSLSGRGEQYF. CDR3 in DNA: TGCGCCAGCAGCTTGAGCGGGAGAGGCGAGCAGTACTTC.

This chain uses TRBV5-4 with TRBJ1-3; weak D call: TRBD1 (6 bases). This CDR3 is built from 15 residues. Trimming cost V 2 bases and J 4 bases, with 13 bases left between them. CDR1 is SGHNT, CDR2 YYREEE, per germline (reference sequence). Here the CDR3 DNA reads TGTGCCAGCAGCTTAAACCAGGGGTTGGGAAACACCATATATTTT. This encodes CASSLNQGLGNTIYF.

This clone was seen once. The V gene is TRBV11-2, the J gene TRBJ2-7; 7 nucleotides line up with TRBD1. Germline values: CDR1 SGHAT, CDR2 FQNNGV. The trim removed 5 bases at V and 4 bases at J, leaving 11 bases unmatched. CDR3 length: 15 amino acids. The CDR3 sequence is CASSRGRTGVYEQYF. The CDR3 DNA sequence: TGTGCCAGCAGCCGAGGCAGAACAGGGGTTTACGAGCAGTACTTC.

This chain links TRBV7-9 with TRBJ2-1; TRBD2 agrees at 14 bases. The CDR3 extends over 15 amino acids. Germline V gives CDR1 SEHNR, CDR2 FQNEAQ (reference sequence). V shed 4 bases, J shed 9 bases, and the junction held 5 bases outside the gene matches. The CDR3 spells CASSSGLAGEREQFF. In DNA, the CDR3 is TGTGCCAGCAGCTCGGGACTAGCGGGAGAACGTGAGCAGTTCTTC.

The chain recombines TRBV7-8 with TRBJ2-5; 10 bases align to TRBD2. V dropped 1 base and J dropped 5; count of bases not matched to a gene: 16. CDR3 length: 19 amino acids. Germline V gives CDR1 SGHVS, CDR2 FQNEAQ. The CDR3 spells CASSLGRLAGVGRGETQYF. CDR3 nucleotides: TGTGCCAGCAGCTTAGGGAGGCTAGCGGGAGTTGGCAGGGGGGAGACCCAGTACTTC.

CDR3 residues: CASSLMAGQSSYEQYF. CDR3 DNA sequence: TGTGCCAGCAGCCTAATGGCAGGGCAAAGCTCCTACGAGCAGTACTTC. The gene calls are TRBV5-6 and TRBJ2-5; perhaps TRBD1 as D (5 bases). The J call may be wrong; the DNA end is better matched by TRBJ2-7. CDR1 is SGHDT and CDR2 is YYEEEE in the germline V gene. The CDR3 is made up of 16 amino acids.

The chain couples TRBV7-9 to TRBJ2-7; TRBD2 is a possible D gene (5 bases). The CDR3 consists of 15 residues. The germline V gene encodes CDR1 SEHNR and CDR2 FQNEAQ (reference sequence). Between the trimmed V and J ends, which lost 5 bases and 2 bases, there was a span of 16 bases. The CDR3 DNA reads as TGTGCCAGCAGCCCCCCCAGCGGCGCAGCCTACGAGCAGTACTTC. Encoded protein: CASSPPSGAAYEQYF.

The chain employs TRBV27 and TRBJ2-1; no clear D gene. This CDR3 is 17 amino acids long. CDR1 MNHEY and CDR2 SMNVEV come from the germline V gene (reference sequence). V lost 2 bases and J 3 bases, leaving 17 bases between the germline ends. The CDR3 bases are TGTGCCAGCAGTTTAACCCGGACCCTGTACGTCTACAATGAGCAGTTCTTC. Its translation is CASSLTRTLYVYNEQFF.

The rearrangement links TRBV9 to TRBJ2-2, with 9 bases lining up with TRBD1. Losses at the gene ends were 4 bases for V and 4 bases for J; bases not matched to a gene: 11. This CDR3 has 17 residues. CDR1 and CDR2 (germline): SGDLS, YYNGEE. CDR3 nucleotide sequence: TGTGCCAGCAGCCCAAGGGGACAGGGAGGGTCCACCGGGGAGCTGTTTTTT. Its protein is CASSPRGQGGSTGELFF.

The chain has TRBV27 and TRBJ2-7; the match to TRBD2 covers 12 bases. The CDR3 totals 15 residues. Germline trimming cut 6 bases from V and 3 bases from J; bases unmatched to any gene: 6. Germline CDR1 is MNHEY and CDR2 is SMNVEV (reference sequence). This CDR3 reads CASRETSGSFYEQYF. In nucleotides, the CDR3 is TGTGCCAGCAGGGAGACTAGCGGGAGTTTCTACGAGCAGTACTTC.

Only one count was recorded for this clone. The V gene is TRBV6-1, the J gene TRBJ1-2; TRBD1 might be the D (5 bases). This CDR3 comprises 13 residues. Germline V gene sequence: CDR1 MNHNS, CDR2 SASEGT. V lost 2 bases to trimming and J lost 4 bases, with 8 bases between them. As DNA, the CDR3 is TGTGCCAGCAGTGAACGGGGCCTCTATGGCTACACCTTC. Protein: CASSERGLYGYTF.

The chain has TRBV13 and TRBJ1-2, with TRBD1 matching over 9 bases. V dropped 5 bases and J dropped 5; count of bases not matched to a gene: 3. The germline V gene has CDR1 PRHDT and CDR2 FYEKMQ (reference sequence). The CDR3 length is 13 residues. CDR3 loop: CASSPDRGYGYTF. The DNA for the CDR3 is TGTGCCAGCAGCCCGGACAGGGGATATGGCTACACCTTC.

This chain links TRBV6-1 with TRBJ2-7, with D tentatively TRBD2 (5 bases). The germline gives CDR1 MNHNS, CDR2 SASEGT. The CDR3 is 14 residues long. Trimming cost V 1 base and J 3 bases, with 10 bases left between them. CDR3 loop: CASSEGVSVYEQYF. CDR3 coding DNA: TGTGCCAGCAGTGAAGGGGTTAGCGTCTACGAGCAGTACTTC.

The chain joins TRBV6-4 to TRBJ2-1; TRBD2 agrees at 9 bases. V was pared by 0 bases and J by 6 bases, with 9 bases of the junction left unmatched. The germline V gene has CDR1 MRHNA and CDR2 SNTAGT. The CDR3 sequence is 17 residues long. CDR3 sequence: CASSDSRTSESSNEQFF. CDR3 coding DNA: TGTGCCAGCAGTGACTCCAGGACTAGCGAGAGCAGCAATGAGCAGTTCTTC.